The 27 T cell receptor beta chains reported below all come from one sample, sequenced in a study of blood T cells in healthy people across ages. Sample-barcoded 5' priming and a J-beta primer mix drove a second PCR of about 6 to 12 cycles. MiXCR was run by TCRdb on the 5' RACE reads, yielding one entry per CDR3 protein. Of 1,300,000 or so distinct CDR3 sequences in the sample, around 55% were seen once. Sample: blood. The receptors come from a man younger than 35 in good health.

The CDR3 DNA is TGTGCCAGCAGGATGGTATCAAATCAGCCCCAGCATTTT. Encoded protein: CASRMVSNQPQHF. The chain has TRBV6-1 and TRBJ1-5; D is ambiguous. Trimming shortened V by 6 bases and J by 4 bases, and 10 bases separated the two germline ends. CDR1 is MNHNS and CDR2 is SASEGT in the germline V gene. This CDR3 is built from 13 residues.

CDR3 sequence (DNA): TGTGCCAGCAGCGCCTTTTTCCAAGAGACCCAGTACTTC. Protein product: CASSAFFQETQYF. The chain links TRBV7-6 to TRBJ2-5; D gene ambiguous. V lost 5 bases and J 1 base, leaving 8 bases between the germline ends. The germline gives CDR1 SGHVS, CDR2 FNYEAQ. This CDR3 comprises 13 residues.

This clonotype was observed a handful of times. The genes are TRBV11-2 and TRBJ2-3, with TRBD2 identical over 7 bases. Per the germline V gene, CDR1 is SGHAT and CDR2 is FQNNGV. Unmatched junction bases numbered 7, after V lost 5 bases and J lost 5 bases. The CDR3 length is 14 residues. This CDR3 reads CASSANSGGDTQYF. CDR3 sequence (DNA): TGTGCCAGCAGCGCGAACTCGGGGGGAGATACGCAGTATTTT.

This clonotype has just one count. The rearrangement links TRBV20-1 to TRBJ2-1, with 8 nucleotides matching TRBD2. The CDR3 spans 15 residues. V gave up 0 bases and J gave up 6 bases; unmatched junction bases: 7. Germline CDR1 DFQATT, CDR2 SNEGSKA (reference sequence). The DNA of the CDR3 is TGCAGTGCTAGAGATGGTAGCGGGGTGATCAATGAGCAGTTCTTC. Protein product: CSARDGSGVINEQFF.

The rearrangement joins TRBV6-1 to TRBJ2-5, with D possibly TRBD1 on 6 matching bases. CDR3 length: 14 residues. Germline V gene sequence: CDR1 MNHNS, CDR2 SASEGT. Trimming removed 5 bases from V and 7 bases from J, with 17 bases in between. This CDR3 is CASSPDSYVRTQYF. In DNA, the CDR3 is TGTGCCAGCAGTCCGGACAGTTACGTACGGACCCAGTACTTC.

The chain carries TRBV27 and TRBJ2-3; D gene ambiguous. The CDR3 length is 16 residues. Germline assignment: CDR1 MNHEY and CDR2 SMNVEV (reference sequence). V lost 6 bases and J lost 2, with 18 bases in between. CDR3 bases: TGTGCCAGCAGCACCTCACAAGATGGTCTCACAGATACGCAGTATTTT. As protein: CASSTSQDGLTDTQYF.

CDR3 residues: CASSPDTGTGGLQPQHF. CDR3 in DNA: TGTGCCAGCAGCCCCGATACGGGGACAGGGGGCCTTCAGCCCCAGCATTTT. V and J are TRBV9 and TRBJ1-5; 12 positions match TRBD1. V trimming: 4 bases; J trimming: 6 bases; junction bases outside the gene matches: 11. Germline-derived CDR1 and CDR2 are SGDLS and YYNGEE. This CDR3 is 17 amino acids long.

Many counts were recorded for this clonotype. This chain connects TRBV9 to TRBJ2-1; TRBD1 might be the D (5 bases). Germline V gene lookup returns CDR1 SGDLS and CDR2 YYNGEE. The CDR3 totals 14 residues. V gave up 2 bases and J gave up 3 bases, with 9 bases separating them. As DNA, the CDR3 is TGTGCCAGCAGCGTGCATCAGGGCTACAATGAGCAGTTCTTC. Its translation: CASSVHQGYNEQFF. The full variable domain, rest sourced from reference TRBV9 and TRBJ2-1, is DSGVTQTPKHLITATGQRVTLRCSPRSGDLSVYWYQQSLDQGLQFLIQYYNGEERAKGNILERFSAQQFPDLHSELNLSSLELGDSALYFCASSVHQGYNEQFFGPGTRLTVL.

This rearrangement joins TRBV6-6 to TRBJ2-1; possibly TRBD1 for D (5 bases). V shed 0 bases and J shed 0 bases, with 9 bases lying between them. Germline loops: CDR1 MNHNY, CDR2 SVGAGI (reference sequence). CDR3 length: 16 residues. The CDR3 DNA is TGTGCCAGCAGTTACTCCCTACAGGTCTCCTACAATGAGCAGTTCTTC. Translating it yields CASSYSLQVSYNEQFF.

On this clonotype: A junction boundary mismatches the germline segment, possibly from a read error. The gene calls are TRBV12-3 or TRBV12-4 and TRBJ2-7, with 9 positions matching TRBD2. This CDR3 has 15 amino acids. The CDR3 is CVSSSTSGSTYEQYF. DNA for the CDR3: TGTGTCAGCAGTTCCACTAGCGGGTCCACCTACGAGCAGTACTTC.

This clonotype has only a few counts. The V call is TRBV20-1, the J call TRBJ2-3, with TRBD2 matching 7 bases. Germline V gene lookup returns CDR1 DFQATT and CDR2 SNEGSKA (reference sequence). V was clipped by 6 bases and J by 2 bases; unmatched bases: 5. CDR3 size: 13 residues. The CDR3 nucleotides read TGCAGTGCAGAGACTAGCCACACAGATACGCAGTATTTT. This sequence encodes CSAETSHTDTQYF.

The chain has TRBV25-1 and TRBJ2-2, with a possible D match to TRBD1 (6 bases). Germline CDR1 MGHDK, CDR2 SYGVNS. V was cut by 4 bases and J by 4 bases, with 13 bases left in between. This CDR3 contains 15 residues. The CDR3 protein is CASSVSSQGTGELFF. The DNA for the CDR3 is TGTGCCAGCAGTGTGTCGTCACAGGGCACCGGGGAGCTGTTTTTT.

V and J are TRBV28 and TRBJ2-7; weak D call: TRBD1 (5 bases). Per the germline V gene, CDR1 is MDHEN and CDR2 is SYDVKM. V lost 6 bases and J lost 10, with 22 bases in between. The CDR3 loop spans 14 amino acids. CDR3 sequence: CASSSPETEDTQYF. DNA for the CDR3: TGTGCCAGCAGCTCGCCAGAGACCGAGGACACCCAGTACTTC.

V usage is TRBV9 and J usage is TRBJ1-5, with D maybe TRBD1 (5 bases). V was pared by 3 bases and J by 5 bases, with 15 bases between. The CDR3 runs 15 residues. Germline CDR1 SGDLS, CDR2 YYNGEE. CDR3 DNA sequence: TGTGCCAGCAGCGCACGGGACCTAGAAGATCAGCCCCAGCATTTT. It translates to CASSARDLEDQPQHF.

This clonotype showed up just a few times. This chain joins TRBV12-3 or TRBV12-4 and TRBJ2-5; tentative D call: TRBD2 (5 bases). This CDR3 has 14 residues. V lost 8 bases, J lost 3 bases, and 16 bases lay in between. The CDR3 loop reads CASSWTDGEETQYF. CDR3 bases: TGTGCCAGCTCATGGACTGATGGGGAAGAGACCCAGTACTTC.

This clonotype was seen a handful of times. V gene TRBV29-1 combines with J gene TRBJ1-5; 9 nucleotides agree with TRBD1. The CDR3 loop spans 13 amino acids. Germline lookup yields CDR1 SQVTM and CDR2 ANQGSEA. The junction had 1 base not matched to a gene; V was cut back by 4 bases and J by 3 bases. The CDR3 DNA reads TGCAGCGTTGGACAGGGGGACAATCAGCCCCAGCATTTT. This encodes CSVGQGDNQPQHF.

This rearrangement joins TRBV12-3 or TRBV12-4 to TRBJ2-7; D gene ambiguous. Trimming removed 8 bases from V and 3 bases from J, with 14 bases in between. This CDR3 comprises 13 residues. This chain's CDR3 is CASQTTSVYEQYF. The CDR3 DNA sequence: TGTGCCAGCCAAACGACCTCCGTCTACGAGCAGTACTTC.

The chain has TRBV7-9 and TRBJ2-1; D is unresolved. Looked up from germline, CDR1 is SEHNR and CDR2 is FQNEAQ (reference sequence). The CDR3 is made up of 13 amino acids. Trimming stripped 7 bases from V and 4 bases from J, with 11 bases between. The CDR3 DNA reads as TGTGCCAGCACCCCGAATAGGTACAATGAGCAGTTCTTC. Its translation is CASTPNRYNEQFF.

The chain couples TRBV4-1 to TRBJ1-5; a weak D match, TRBD1 (5 bases). Germline-derived CDR1 and CDR2 are MGHRA and YSYEKL. Trimming pared 0 bases from V and 5 bases from J, leaving 11 bases between. The length of the CDR3 is 15 residues. The CDR3 reads CASSQDAGDYQPQHF. The CDR3, as DNA: TGCGCCAGCAGCCAAGATGCGGGGGATTATCAGCCCCAGCATTTT.

This rearrangement joins TRBV21-1 to TRBJ2-7; the D call of TRBD1 is as the table states it, not checked on the DNA. TRBV21-1 is classified as a pseudogene. The CDR3 totals 13 residues. The CDR3 is CASQMDRVYEQYF. The CDR3 nucleotides are TGTGCCAGCCAGATGGACAGGGTCTACGAGCAGTACTTC.

The chain carries TRBV20-1 and TRBJ2-1; 7 positions agree with TRBD1. The CDR3 is made up of 15 amino acids. Germline values: CDR1 DFQATT, CDR2 SNEGSKA (reference sequence). V lost 6 bases and J lost 8; bases outside the gene matches: 16. CDR3 coding DNA: TGCAGTGCCCACCCAGTCCGACAGGGATATGATGAGCAGTTCTTC. This codes for CSAHPVRQGYDEQFF.

This clonotype came up a few times. V gene TRBV28 combines with J gene TRBJ1-2; 11 bases match TRBD1. CDR3 length: 15 residues. The ends lost 5 bases at V and 6 bases at J; junction bases unmatched: 8. Germline V gene lookup returns CDR1 MDHEN and CDR2 SYDVKM. The CDR3 DNA is TGTGCCAGCAGTGAAACAGGGACAGGGGGAAATGGCTACACCTTC. This translates into CASSETGTGGNGYTF.

This rearrangement joins TRBV28 to TRBJ2-3; TRBD2 agrees at 8 bases. The CDR3 sequence is 17 residues long. V trimming: 4 bases; J trimming: 0 bases; junction bases outside the gene matches: 9. Germline-derived CDR1 and CDR2 are MDHEN and SYDVKM. This chain's CDR3 is CASSSRSGVGSTDTQYF. The CDR3 DNA reads as TGTGCCAGCAGTTCCCGTAGCGGGGTGGGGAGCACAGATACGCAGTATTTT.

The gene calls are TRBV28 and TRBJ1-4; the match to TRBD1 covers 9 bases. Germline V CDR1 and CDR2: MDHEN, SYDVKM. The V segment lost 6 bases and the J segment 8 bases; nucleotides outside the gene matches: 7. This CDR3 has 14 amino acids. The CDR3 region is CASSRTGALEKLFF. As DNA, the CDR3 is TGTGCCAGCAGCCGGACAGGGGCTCTCGAAAAACTGTTTTTT. Based on the CDR3 plus reference TRBV28 and TRBJ1-4, the full variable domain is DVKVTQSSRYLVKRTGEKVFLECVQDMDHENMFWYRQDPGLGLRLIYFSYDVKMKEKGDIPEGYSVSREKKERFSLILESASTNQTSMYLCASSRTGALEKLFFGSGTQLSVL.

The chain joins TRBV15 to TRBJ2-2; 8 bases align to TRBD1. This CDR3 is built from 15 residues. With V trimmed by 1 base and J by 5 bases, 3 bases remained unmatched. The V gene's germline CDR1 is LNHNV and CDR2 YYDKDF (reference sequence). CDR3 amino acids: CATSRVRGLTGELFF. CDR3 bases: TGTGCCACCAGCAGAGTCAGGGGGCTGACCGGGGAGCTGTTTTTT.

The rearrangement links TRBV6-6 to TRBJ2-3; 9 bases are shared with TRBD2. This CDR3 has 16 amino acids. Germline V CDR1 and CDR2: MNHNY, SVGAGI (reference sequence). Trimming took 2 bases from V and 6 from J; bases not matched to a gene: 9. The CDR3 is CASSYNSGGPTDTQYF. In DNA form, the CDR3 reads TGTGCCAGCAGTTACAATAGCGGGGGACCCACCGATACGCAGTATTTT.

CDR3 coding DNA: TGTGCCAGCAGCGCCATAGCGGGTGGCACAGATACGCAGTATTTT. Its translation: CASSAIAGGTDTQYF. This sequence joins TRBV9 and TRBJ2-3; TRBD2 aligns across 7 bases. From germline, CDR1 is SGDLS and CDR2 YYNGEE. The CDR3 runs 15 residues. V was pared by 3 bases and J by 1 base, with 5 bases of the junction left unmatched.